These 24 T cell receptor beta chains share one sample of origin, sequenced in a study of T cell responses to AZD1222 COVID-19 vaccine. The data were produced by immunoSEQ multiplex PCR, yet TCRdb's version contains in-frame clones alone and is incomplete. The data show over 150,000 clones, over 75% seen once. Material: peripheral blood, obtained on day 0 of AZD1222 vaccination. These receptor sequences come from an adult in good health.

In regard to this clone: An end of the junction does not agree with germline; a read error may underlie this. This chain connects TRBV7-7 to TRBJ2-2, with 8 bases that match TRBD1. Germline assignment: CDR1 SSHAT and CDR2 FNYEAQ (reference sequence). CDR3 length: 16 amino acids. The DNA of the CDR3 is TGTGCTAGCAGCTCCCTCCCCAGGGGGCACACCGGGGAGCTGTTTTTT. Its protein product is CASSSLPRGHTGELFF.

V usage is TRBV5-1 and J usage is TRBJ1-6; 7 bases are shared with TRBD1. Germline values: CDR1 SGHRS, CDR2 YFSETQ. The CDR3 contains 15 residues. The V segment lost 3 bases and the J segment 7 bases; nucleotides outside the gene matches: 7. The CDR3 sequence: CASSSDRAKNSPLHF. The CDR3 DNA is TGCGCCAGCAGCTCCGACAGGGCTAAGAATTCACCCCTCCACTTT.

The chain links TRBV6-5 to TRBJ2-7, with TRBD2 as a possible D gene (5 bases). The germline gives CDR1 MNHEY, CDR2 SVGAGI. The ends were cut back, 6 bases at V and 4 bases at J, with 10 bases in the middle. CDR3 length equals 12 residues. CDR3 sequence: CASRPPGYEQYF. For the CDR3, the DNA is TGTGCCAGCAGACCGCCGGGGTACGAGCAGTACTTC.

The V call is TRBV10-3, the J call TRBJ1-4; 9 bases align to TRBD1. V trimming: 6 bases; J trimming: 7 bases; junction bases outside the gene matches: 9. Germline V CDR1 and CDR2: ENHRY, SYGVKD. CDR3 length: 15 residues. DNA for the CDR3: TGTGCCATCAGCCGAAACAGGGGGCTAGCTGAAAAACTGTTTTTT. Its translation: CAISRNRGLAEKLFF.

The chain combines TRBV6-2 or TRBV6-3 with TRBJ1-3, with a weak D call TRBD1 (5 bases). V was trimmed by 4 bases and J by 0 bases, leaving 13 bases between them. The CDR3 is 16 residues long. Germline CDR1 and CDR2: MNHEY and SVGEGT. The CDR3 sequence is CASSFKTASSGNTIYF. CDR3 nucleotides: TGTGCCAGCAGTTTCAAGACAGCGAGCTCTGGAAACACCATATATTTT.

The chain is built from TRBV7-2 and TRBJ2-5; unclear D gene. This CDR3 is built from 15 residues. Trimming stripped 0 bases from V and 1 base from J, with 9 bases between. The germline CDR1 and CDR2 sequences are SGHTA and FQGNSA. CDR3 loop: CASSLAAIPQETQYF. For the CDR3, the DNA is TGTGCCAGCAGCTTAGCGGCAATTCCCCAAGAGACCCAGTACTTC. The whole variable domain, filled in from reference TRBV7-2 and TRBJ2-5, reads GAGVSQSPSNKVTEKGKDVELRCDPISGHTALYWYRQSLGQGLEFLIYFQGNSAPDKSGLPSDRFSAERTGGSVSTLTIQRTQQEDSAVYLCASSLAAIPQETQYFGPGTRLLVL.

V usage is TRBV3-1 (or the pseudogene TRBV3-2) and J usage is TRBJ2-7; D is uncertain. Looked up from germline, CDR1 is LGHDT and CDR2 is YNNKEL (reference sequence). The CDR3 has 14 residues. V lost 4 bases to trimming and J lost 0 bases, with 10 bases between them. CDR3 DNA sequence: TGTGCCAGCAGCCGTCCGGGTAGCTCCTACGAGCAGTACTTC. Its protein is CASSRPGSSYEQYF.

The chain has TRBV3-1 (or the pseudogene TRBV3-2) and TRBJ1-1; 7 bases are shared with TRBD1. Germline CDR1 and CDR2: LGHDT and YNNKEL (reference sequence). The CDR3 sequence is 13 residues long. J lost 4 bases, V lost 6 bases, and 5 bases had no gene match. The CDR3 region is CASSPTGPTEAFF. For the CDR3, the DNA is TGTGCCAGCAGTCCGACAGGGCCCACTGAAGCTTTCTTT.

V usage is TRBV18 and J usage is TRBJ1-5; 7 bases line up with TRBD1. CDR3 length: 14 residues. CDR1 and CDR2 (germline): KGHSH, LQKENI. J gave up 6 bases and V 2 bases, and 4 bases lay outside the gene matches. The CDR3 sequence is CASSPLGGGQPQHF. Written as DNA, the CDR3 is TGTGCCAGCTCACCATTAGGGGGCGGTCAGCCCCAGCATTTT.

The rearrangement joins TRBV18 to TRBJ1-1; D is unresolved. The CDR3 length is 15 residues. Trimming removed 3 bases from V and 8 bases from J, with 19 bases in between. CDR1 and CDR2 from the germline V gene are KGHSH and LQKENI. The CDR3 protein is CASSPARGQAEEAFF. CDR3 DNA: TGTGCCAGCTCACCGGCGCGAGGGCAGGCCGAGGAAGCTTTCTTT.

The CDR3 sequence is CASSLQLTGSNEKLFF. CDR3 DNA: TGCGCCAGCAGCCTTCAATTGACAGGCTCTAATGAAAAACTGTTTTTT. The chain has TRBV5-1 and TRBJ1-4, with a possible D match to TRBD1 (6 bases). The V end lost 4 bases, the J end lost 3 bases, and 16 bases lay between the germline ends. This CDR3 contains 16 residues. CDR1 SGHRS and CDR2 YFSETQ come from the germline V gene.

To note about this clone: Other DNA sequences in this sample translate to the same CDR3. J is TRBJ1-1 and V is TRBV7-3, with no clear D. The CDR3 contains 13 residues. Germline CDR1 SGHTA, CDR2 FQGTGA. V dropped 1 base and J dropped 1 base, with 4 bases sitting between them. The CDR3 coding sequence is TGTGCCAGCAGCTTAAGTCAGAACACTGAAGCTTTCTTT. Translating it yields CASSLSQNTEAFF.

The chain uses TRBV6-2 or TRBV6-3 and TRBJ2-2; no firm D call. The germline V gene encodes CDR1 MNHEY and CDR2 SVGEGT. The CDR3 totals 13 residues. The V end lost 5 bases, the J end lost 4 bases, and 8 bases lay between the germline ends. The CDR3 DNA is TGTGCCAGCAGTATCACAGTCACCGGGGAGCTGTTTTTT. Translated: CASSITVTGELFF.

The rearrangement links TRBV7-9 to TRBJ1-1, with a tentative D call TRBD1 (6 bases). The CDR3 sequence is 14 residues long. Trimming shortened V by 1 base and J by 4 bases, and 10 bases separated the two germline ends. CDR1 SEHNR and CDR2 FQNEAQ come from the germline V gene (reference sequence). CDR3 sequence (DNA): TGTGCCAGCAGCTTAGGTGTAGGGGGCACTGAAGCTTTCTTT. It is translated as CASSLGVGGTEAFF. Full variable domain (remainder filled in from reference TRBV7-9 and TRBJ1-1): DTGVSQNPRHKITKRGQNVTFRCDPISEHNRLYWYRQTLGQGPEFLTYFQNEAQLEKSRLLSDRFSAERPKGSFSTLEIQRTEQGDSAMYLCASSLGVGGTEAFFGQGTRLTVV.

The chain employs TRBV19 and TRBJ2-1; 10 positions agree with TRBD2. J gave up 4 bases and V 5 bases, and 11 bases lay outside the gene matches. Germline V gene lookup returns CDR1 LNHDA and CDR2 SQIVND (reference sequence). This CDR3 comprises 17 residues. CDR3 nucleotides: TGTGCCAGTAGTCCCCGGGTACTAGCGGGGACATACAATGAGCAGTTCTTC. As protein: CASSPRVLAGTYNEQFF.

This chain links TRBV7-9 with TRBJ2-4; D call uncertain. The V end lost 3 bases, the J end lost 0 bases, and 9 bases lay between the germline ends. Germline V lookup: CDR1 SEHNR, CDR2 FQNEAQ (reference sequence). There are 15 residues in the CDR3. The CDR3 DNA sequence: TGTGCCAGCAGCTTGAGTGAATCAGCCAAAAACATTCAGTACTTC. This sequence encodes CASSLSESAKNIQYF.

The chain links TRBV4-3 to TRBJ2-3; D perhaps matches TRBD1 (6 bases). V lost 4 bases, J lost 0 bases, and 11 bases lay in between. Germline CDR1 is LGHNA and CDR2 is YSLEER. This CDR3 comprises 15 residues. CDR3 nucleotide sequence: TGCGCCAGCAGCCTTGAAGGGGGTAGCACAGATACGCAGTATTTT. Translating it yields CASSLEGGSTDTQYF.

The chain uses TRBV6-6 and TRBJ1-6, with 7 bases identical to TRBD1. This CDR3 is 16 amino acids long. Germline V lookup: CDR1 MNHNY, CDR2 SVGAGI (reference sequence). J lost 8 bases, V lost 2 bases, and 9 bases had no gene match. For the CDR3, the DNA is TGTGCCAGCAGTTACGGCACGGCAGGGGGATATTCACCCCTCCACTTT. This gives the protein CASSYGTAGGYSPLHF.

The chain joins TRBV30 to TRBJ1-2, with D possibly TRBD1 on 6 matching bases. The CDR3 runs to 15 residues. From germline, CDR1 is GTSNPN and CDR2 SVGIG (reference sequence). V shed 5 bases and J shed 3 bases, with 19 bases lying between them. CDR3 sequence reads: CAWGGAGRTDYGYTF. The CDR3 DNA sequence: TGTGCCTGGGGGGGGGCAGGGAGGACAGACTATGGCTACACCTTC.

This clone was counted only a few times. CDR3 protein: CASSDGAGANVLTF. CDR3 DNA: TGTGCCAGCAGTGACGGGGCCGGGGCCAACGTCCTGACTTTC. This chain connects TRBV6-4 to TRBJ2-6, with TRBD1 as a possible D gene (5 bases). The ends were cut back, 2 bases at V and 4 bases at J, with 6 bases in the middle. The CDR3 length is 14 residues. Per germline, CDR1 MRHNA and CDR2 SNTAGT.

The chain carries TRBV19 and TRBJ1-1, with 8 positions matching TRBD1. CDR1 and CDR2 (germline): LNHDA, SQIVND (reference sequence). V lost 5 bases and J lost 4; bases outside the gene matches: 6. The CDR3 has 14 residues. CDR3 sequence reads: CASSPQGGSTEAFF. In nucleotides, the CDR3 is TGTGCCAGTAGTCCACAGGGGGGAAGCACTGAAGCTTTCTTT. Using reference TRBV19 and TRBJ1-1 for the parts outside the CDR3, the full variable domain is DGGITQSPKYLFRKEGQNVTLSCEQNLNHDAMYWYRQDPGQGLRLIYYSQIVNDFQKGDIAEGYSVSREKKESFPLTVTSAQKNPTAFYLCASSPQGGSTEAFFGQGTRLTVV.

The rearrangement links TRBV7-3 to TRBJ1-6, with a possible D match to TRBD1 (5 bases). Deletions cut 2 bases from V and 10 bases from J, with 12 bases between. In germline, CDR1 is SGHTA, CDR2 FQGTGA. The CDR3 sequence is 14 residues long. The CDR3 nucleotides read TGTGCCAGCAGCTTACATCAGGGTTTGTCACCCCTCCACTTT. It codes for CASSLHQGLSPLHF.

The CDR3 protein is CASSLVGGHTDTQYF. CDR3 DNA: TGTGCCAGCAGCTTAGTGGGCGGGCACACAGATACGCAGTATTTT. The genes are TRBV7-2 and TRBJ2-3, with a weak D call TRBD2 (5 bases). Trimming removed 1 base at V and 2 bases at J, with 10 bases between. The CDR3 sequence is 15 residues long. CDR1 is SGHTA, CDR2 FQGNSA, per germline.

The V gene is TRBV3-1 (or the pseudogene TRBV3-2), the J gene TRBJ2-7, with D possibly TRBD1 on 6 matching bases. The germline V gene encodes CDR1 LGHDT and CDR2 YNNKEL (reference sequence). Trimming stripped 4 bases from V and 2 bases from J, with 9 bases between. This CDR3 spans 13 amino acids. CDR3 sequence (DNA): TGTGCCAGCAGCCTGGGGGCCACCTACGAGCAGTACTTC. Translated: CASSLGATYEQYF.